This entry concerns a single T cell receptor beta chain. The V gene's germline CDR1 is SGDLS and CDR2 YYNGEE. This CDR3 contains 15 residues. Trimming took 7 bases from V and 1 from J; bases not matched to a gene: 8. Combining a sample-barcoded 5' primer with a J-beta primer mix, a second PCR ran for 7 to 11 cycles. Tags on each cDNA molecule came from a template-switch adaptor with 12 random nucleotides. TCRdb ran MiXCR on the 5' RACE reads and lists one entry per CDR3 protein. In the table there are around 1,500,000 distinct CDR3 sequences, under 30% of which are singletons. The data originate from a study of blood T cells in healthy people across ages.

This sequence was found in a woman younger than 45 in good health. The chain has TRBV9 and TRBJ1-1; 9 nucleotides align to TRBD1. The specimen sequenced was blood. CDR3 bases: TGTGCCAGCTCAATTGGGGACAGGGCGAACACTGAAGCTTTCTTT. It is translated as CASSIGDRANTEAFF.